This T cell receptor beta chain was identified during a study of response to subunit inactivated influenza vaccine. About this clonotype itself: Its antigen is not known.

A single record per CDR3 protein comes from TCRdb applying MiXCR to the RT-PCR reads. The sample has about 480,000 distinct CDR3 sequences, 9.5% to 12% seen once. General study results and limits: Researchers suggested that each seasonal influenza vaccination recruits few new T cells.

The sample consisted of PBMCs from blood, taken about 6 weeks after vaccination. This TCR derives from a middle-aged man who received an inactivated influenza vaccine.

The CDR3 spells CASSLSGSGVIGGYTF. The CDR3 coding sequence is TGTGCCAGCTCCCTGAGCGGCAGCGGGGTTATTGGTGGCTACACCTTC. The V gene is TRBV18, the J gene TRBJ1-2; no clear D. The CDR3 is 16 amino acids. Trimming pared 6 bases from V and 7 bases from J, leaving 24 bases between. CDR1 is KGHSH and CDR2 is LQKENI in the germline V gene.